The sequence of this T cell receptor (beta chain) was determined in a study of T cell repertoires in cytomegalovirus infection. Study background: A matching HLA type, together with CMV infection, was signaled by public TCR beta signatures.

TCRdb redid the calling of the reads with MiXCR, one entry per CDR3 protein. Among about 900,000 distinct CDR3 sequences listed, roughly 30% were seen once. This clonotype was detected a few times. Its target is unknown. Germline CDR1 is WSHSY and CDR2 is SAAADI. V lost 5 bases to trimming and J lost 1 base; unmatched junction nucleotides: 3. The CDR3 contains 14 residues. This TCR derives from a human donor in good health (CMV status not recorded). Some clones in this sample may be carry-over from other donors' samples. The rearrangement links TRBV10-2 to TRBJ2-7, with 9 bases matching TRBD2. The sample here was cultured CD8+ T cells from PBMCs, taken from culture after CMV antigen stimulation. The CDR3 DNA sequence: TGCGCCAGCAGTATAGCGGGGGAATCCTACGAGCAGTACTTC. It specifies CASSIAGESYEQYF.